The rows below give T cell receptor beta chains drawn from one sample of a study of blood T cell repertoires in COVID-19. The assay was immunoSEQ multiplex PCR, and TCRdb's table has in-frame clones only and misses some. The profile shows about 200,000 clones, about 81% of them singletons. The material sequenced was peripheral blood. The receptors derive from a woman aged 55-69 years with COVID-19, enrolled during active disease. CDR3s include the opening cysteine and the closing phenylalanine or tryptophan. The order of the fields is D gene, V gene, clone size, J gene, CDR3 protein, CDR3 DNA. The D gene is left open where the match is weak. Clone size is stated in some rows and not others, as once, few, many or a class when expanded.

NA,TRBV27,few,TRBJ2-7,CASSSPPYEQYF,TGTGCCAGCAGTTCTCCCCCCTACGAGCAGTACTTC
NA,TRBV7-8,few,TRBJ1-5,CASSVGESNQPQHF,TGTGCCAGTAGTGTTGGGGAGAGCAATCAGCCCCAGCATTTT
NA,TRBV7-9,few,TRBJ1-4,CASSPYGGRLYEKLFF,TGTGCCAGCAGCCCTTACGGGGGGCGCTTATATGAAAAACTGTTTTTT
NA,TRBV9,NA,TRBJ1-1,CASSKLQGVTEAFF,TGTGCCAGCAGCAAACTACAGGGTGTCACTGAAGCTTTCTTT
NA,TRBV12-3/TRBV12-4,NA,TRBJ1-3,CASSFSSGNTIYF,TGTGCCAGCAGTTTCTCCTCTGGAAACACCATATATTTT
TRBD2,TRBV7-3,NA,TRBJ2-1,CASSLPSGRVSYNEQFF,TGTGCCAGCAGCTTACCTAGCGGGAGGGTGTCCTACAATGAGCAGTTCTTC
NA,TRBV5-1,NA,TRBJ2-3,CASFESGSTDTQYF,TGCGCCAGCTTCGAGTCGGGGAGCACAGATACGCAGTATTTT
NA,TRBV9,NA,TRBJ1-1,CASSFGGMNTEAFF,TGTGCCAGCAGCTTCGGGGGTATGAACACTGAAGCTTTCTTT
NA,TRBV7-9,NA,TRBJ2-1,CASSLGQGGEQFF,TGTGCCAGCAGCTTAGGGCAGGGGGGTGAGCAGTTCTTC
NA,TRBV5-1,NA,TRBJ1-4,CASMARGARGGEKLFF,TGCGCCAGCATGGCCCGGGGGGCCCGGGGCGGTGAAAAACTGTTTTTT
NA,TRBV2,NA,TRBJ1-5,CASSVNSNQPQHF,TGTGCCAGCAGTGTTAATAGCAATCAGCCCCAGCATTTT
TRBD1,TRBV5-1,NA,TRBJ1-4,CASSRDRVTNEKLFF,TGCGCCAGCAGCCGGGACAGGGTAACTAATGAAAAACTGTTTTTT
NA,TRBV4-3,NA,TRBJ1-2,CASSQVGWGGDGYTF,TGCGCCAGCAGCCAAGTAGGCTGGGGAGGGGATGGCTACACCTTC
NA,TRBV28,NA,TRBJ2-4,CASALSTTNIQYF,TGTGCCAGCGCACTCTCTACTACAAACATTCAGTACTTC
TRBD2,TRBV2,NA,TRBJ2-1,CASSGGSGGGQFF,TGTGCCAGCAGTGGGGGTAGCGGGGGTGGACAGTTCTTC
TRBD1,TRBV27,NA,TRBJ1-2,CASSFTGEVAGYTF,TGTGCCAGCAGTTTTACAGGGGAGGTAGCTGGCTACACCTTC
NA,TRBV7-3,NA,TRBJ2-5,CASSLNSVGSQETQYF,TGTGCCAGCAGCTTAAATAGCGTCGGATCACAAGAGACCCAGTACTTC
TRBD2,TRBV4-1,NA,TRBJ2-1,CASSLTSGSSYNEQFF,TGCGCCAGCAGCCTGACTAGCGGGAGTTCCTACAATGAGCAGTTCTTC
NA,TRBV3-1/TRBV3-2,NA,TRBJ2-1,CASSQDWHAQFF,TGTGCCAGCAGCCAAGATTGGCACGCTCAGTTCTTC
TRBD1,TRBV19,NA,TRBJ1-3,CASSPTDRRSGNTIYF,TGTGCCAGTAGTCCGACGGACAGGCGCTCTGGAAACACCATATATTTT
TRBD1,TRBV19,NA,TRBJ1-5,CASSIRTGLDQPQHF,TGTGCCAGTAGTATAAGGACAGGACTCGATCAGCCCCAGCATTTT
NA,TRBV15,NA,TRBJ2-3,CATSRGHSGYTDTQYF,TGTGCCACCAGCAGGGGCCATAGCGGATACACAGATACGCAGTATTTT
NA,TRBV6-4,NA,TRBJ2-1,CASSGQALDEQFF,TGTGCCAGCAGTGGACAGGCACTCGATGAGCAGTTCTTC
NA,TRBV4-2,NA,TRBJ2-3,CASSQALWGDTDTQYF,TGTGCCAGCAGCCAGGCACTCTGGGGGGACACAGATACGCAGTATTTT
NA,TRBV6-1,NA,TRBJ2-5,CASSEGEWETQYF,TGTGCCAGCAGTGAAGGGGAGTGGGAGACCCAGTACTTC
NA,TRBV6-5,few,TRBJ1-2,CASSYSPGGGWGYTF,TGTGCCAGCAGTTATAGCCCCGGGGGGGGCTGGGGCTACACCTTC
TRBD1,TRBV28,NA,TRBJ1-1,CASSSPSDRGLGEAFF,TGTGCCAGCAGTTCCCCAAGTGACAGGGGGCTTGGTGAAGCTTTCTTT
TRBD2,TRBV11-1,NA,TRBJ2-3,CASSLASGGAHITDTQYF,TGTGCCAGCAGCTTAGCTAGCGGGGGGGCTCATATCACAGATACGCAGTATTTT
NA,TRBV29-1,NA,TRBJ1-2,CSVVTVTSTNYGYTF,TGCAGCGTTGTGACAGTTACCTCTACTAACTATGGCTACACCTTC
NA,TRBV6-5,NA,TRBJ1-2,CASNLGQSYGYTF,TGTGCCAGCAATTTAGGACAGTCCTATGGCTACACCTTC
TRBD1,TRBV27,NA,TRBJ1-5,CASRDRAGGVNQPQHF,TGTGCCAGCCGGGACAGGGCCGGTGGGGTCAATCAGCCCCAGCATTTT
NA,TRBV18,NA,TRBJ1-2,CASSDRTGGYTF,TGTGCCAGCTCCGACCGAACGGGTGGCTACACCTTC
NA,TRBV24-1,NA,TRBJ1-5,CATSVGGVRHF,TGTGCCACCAGTGTTGGGGGGGTCCGGCATTTT
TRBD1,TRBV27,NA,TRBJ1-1,CASSASGTGYSEAFF,TGTGCCAGCAGTGCATCCGGGACAGGGTATTCTGAAGCTTTCTTT